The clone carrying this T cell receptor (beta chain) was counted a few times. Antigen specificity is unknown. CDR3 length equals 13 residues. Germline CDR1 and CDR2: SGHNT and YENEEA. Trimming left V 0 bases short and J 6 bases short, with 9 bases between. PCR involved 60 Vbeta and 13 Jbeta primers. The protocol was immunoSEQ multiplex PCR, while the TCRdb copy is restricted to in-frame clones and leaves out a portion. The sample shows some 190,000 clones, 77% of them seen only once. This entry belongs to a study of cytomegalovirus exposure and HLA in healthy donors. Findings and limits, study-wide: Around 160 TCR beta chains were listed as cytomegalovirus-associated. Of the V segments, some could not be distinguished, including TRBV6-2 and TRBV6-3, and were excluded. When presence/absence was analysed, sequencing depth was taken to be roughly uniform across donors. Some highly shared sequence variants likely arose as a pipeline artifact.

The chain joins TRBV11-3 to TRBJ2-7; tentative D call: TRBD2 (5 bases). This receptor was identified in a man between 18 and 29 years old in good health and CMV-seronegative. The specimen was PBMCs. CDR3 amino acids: CASSLEEGSEQYF. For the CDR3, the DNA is TGTGCCAGCAGCTTAGAGGAAGGGAGCGAGCAGTACTTC.